Sequencing of this T cell receptor beta chain was carried out in a study of blood T cell repertoires in COVID-19. CDR3 length equals 14 residues. V was shortened by 5 bases and J by 0 bases, with 11 bases between the two germline ends. Germline CDR1 is SEHNR and CDR2 is FQNEAQ (reference sequence). The study assigned cohorts using participant-reported clinical history. In the study's own analysis: Reference gene primer amplification in the assay estimated nucleated cell counts. The data were produced by immunoSEQ multiplex PCR, yet TCRdb's version contains in-frame clones alone and is incomplete. V, J and clone size reflect that table, while D and trimming were determined from the DNA. The sample shows a few hundred thousand clones, around 91% of them seen only once.

The V and J genes are TRBV7-9 and TRBJ2-7, with D perhaps matching TRBD1 (5 bases). Source material: PBMCs or T cells enriched from blood (not recorded which). The sequence came from a young man who had recovered from COVID-19. The CDR3 coding sequence is TGTGCCAGCAGCCCTGGGGCCGACTCCTACGAGCAGTACTTC. Amino acids: CASSPGADSYEQYF.